Listed below are T cell receptor beta chains from one sample, sequenced in a study of blood T cells in healthy people across ages. A single record per CDR3 protein comes from TCRdb applying MiXCR to the 5' RACE reads. The sample has more than 1.4 million distinct CDR3 sequences; approximately 40% are singletons. The material sequenced was blood. Source of these receptors: a woman between 18 and 29 years old in good health. Both conserved end residues are part of each CDR3. A D gene is named only where the DNA matches it firmly. The listing skips clone size in some rows; elsewhere it reads once, few, many or a size class.

j_call	clone_size	v_call	d_call	cdr3_nt	cdr3_aa
TRBJ1-1	many	TRBV5-1	.	TGCGCCAGCAGCTTGGAAGGGATTAACACTGAAGCTTTCTTT	CASSLEGINTEAFF
TRBJ1-6	few	TRBV4-1	TRBD1	TGCGCCAGCAGCCAGTTTGGACAGGGTGATTCACCCCTCCACTTT	CASSQFGQGDSPLHF
TRBJ1-2	.	TRBV6-2/TRBV6-3	.	TGTGCCAGCAGTACTTCCGGGACCAAGGGCTACACCTTC	CASSTSGTKGYTF
TRBJ2-3	.	TRBV11-2	.	TGTGCCAGCAGCTTAGATCGGGTGGGCGGGAGCACAGATACGCAGTATTTT	CASSLDRVGGSTDTQYF
TRBJ2-1	.	TRBV7-9	.	TGTGCCAGCAGCTCCGCGCGCATCAATGAGCAGTTCTTC	CASSSARINEQFF
TRBJ2-7	.	TRBV9	.	TGTGCCAGCAGCTCAGCGGCCGCCTCCTACGAGCAGTACTTC	CASSSAAASYEQYF
TRBJ2-1	few	TRBV12-3/TRBV12-4	.	TGTGCCAGCAGCCGGCTAACAGGGATCGATGAGCAGTTCTTC	CASSRLTGIDEQFF
TRBJ1-2	.	TRBV27	.	TGTGCCAGCAGTTTAAGAGGGTTTGGTGGCTACACCTTC	CASSLRGFGGYTF
TRBJ1-4	.	TRBV4-1	.	TGCGCCAGCAGCCAAGATACGGGCAGTAATGAAAAACTGTTTTTT	CASSQDTGSNEKLFF
TRBJ2-3	few	TRBV29-1	TRBD1	TGCAGCGTCGACAGGGGGTTGGATACGCAGTATTTT	CSVDRGLDTQYF
TRBJ1-1	many	TRBV4-1	.	TGCGCCAGCAGGGGGCCACTGATGAACACTGAAGCTTTCTTT	CASRGPLMNTEAFF
TRBJ1-1	few	TRBV5-1	TRBD1	TGCGCCAGCAGCTCTACAGGGGAGGGGACTGAAGCTTTCTTT	CASSSTGEGTEAFF
TRBJ1-5	.	TRBV6-6	TRBD1	TGTGCCAGCAGTTACCTGACAGGGGACAATCAGCCCCAGCATTTT	CASSYLTGDNQPQHF
TRBJ2-1	few	TRBV7-2	.	TGTGCCAGCAGCCCCACACGGGGTGAGCAGTTCTTC	CASSPTRGEQFF
TRBJ2-1	.	TRBV28	TRBD2	TGTGCCAGCAGTTTGGTGGGGAGGGAGTATAATGAGCAGTTCTTC	CASSLVGREYNEQFF
TRBJ1-1	few	TRBV6-2/TRBV6-3	.	TGTGCCAGCAGCCAAGGCCCACTCACTGAAGCTTTCTTT	CASSQGPLTEAFF
TRBJ2-7	.	TRBV3-1	.	TGTGCCAGCAGCCAGGTGAGGGACATATCCTACGAGCAGTACTTC	CASSQVRDISYEQYF
TRBJ2-7	few	TRBV29-1	TRBD2	TGCAGCGGAGCGGGGGGGGCCTACGAGCAGTACTTC	CSGAGGAYEQYF
TRBJ2-7	.	TRBV12-3/TRBV12-4	.	TGTGCCAGCACTTCCTTCGAGCAGTCCTACGAGCAGTACTTC	CASTSFEQSYEQYF
TRBJ2-5	many	TRBV5-1	.	TGCGCCAGCAGCGGCGTTGGAGAGACCCAGTACTTC	CASSGVGETQYF
TRBJ2-7	few	TRBV20-1	TRBD2	TGCAGTGCTAGGGATCTAGCGGCTAGGGACGAGCAGTACTTC	CSARDLAARDEQYF
TRBJ2-1	.	TRBV7-7	TRBD2	TGTGCCAGCAGCTACACTAGCGGGAGTCGAAATGAGCAGTTCTTC	CASSYTSGSRNEQFF
TRBJ2-3	.	TRBV12-3/TRBV12-4	.	TGTGCCAGCAGTTTAGCGCGCTGGTCCAGACTGGACGTTGCGCAGTATTTT	CASSLARWSRLDVAQYF
TRBJ2-5	.	TRBV27	TRBD1	TGTGCCAGCAGTCGAACCACAGGGGGGGAGACCCAGTACTTC	CASSRTTGGETQYF
TRBJ2-7	once	TRBV20-1	.	TGCAGACTTAAGCTGGGGGGATACAATGAGCAGTACTTC	CRLKLGGYNEQYF
TRBJ2-5	.	TRBV5-1	.	TGCGCCAGCAGCTTAGCCCCCCCCCAAGAGACCCAGTACTTC	CASSLAPPQETQYF
TRBJ2-7	.	TRBV5-5	TRBD2	TGTGCCAGCAGCTTGATAGCGGGAGTGGGCTACGAGCAGTACTTC	CASSLIAGVGYEQYF
TRBJ2-1	.	TRBV5-1	TRBD1	TGCGCCAGCAGCCAATCGACAGGGAGCAATGAGCAGTTCTTC	CASSQSTGSNEQFF
TRBJ2-7	.	TRBV29-1	TRBD1	TGCAGCGTTGACCTGGGGACAGGCGGGAACGAGCAGTACTTC	CSVDLGTGGNEQYF
TRBJ2-7	.	TRBV27	.	TGTGCCAGCAGTTTAAACAGGGCAAGCTCCTACGAGCAGTACTTC	CASSLNRASSYEQYF
TRBJ2-7	few	TRBV20-1	.	TGCAGTGCTACCCGGGACATTACCTACGAGCAGTACTTC	CSATRDITYEQYF
TRBJ1-2	many	TRBV4-1	TRBD1	TGCGCCAGCAGCCAACCAGGGGGATCAGGTGGCTACACCTTC	CASSQPGGSGGYTF
TRBJ2-1	few	TRBV4-2	TRBD2	TGTGCCAGCAGCCAAGACCCGGCGGGAGGGCGTAATGAGCAGTTCTTC	CASSQDPAGGRNEQFF
TRBJ2-2	.	TRBV6-1	TRBD1	TGTGCCAGCATGCGAAGGACAGGGGCTTCGAACACCGGGGAGCTGTTTTTT	CASMRRTGASNTGELFF
TRBJ1-5	.	TRBV12-3/TRBV12-4	TRBD1	TGTGCCAGCTGCAACCCCGACAGGGGCAATCAGCCCCAGCATTTT	CASCNPDRGNQPQHF
TRBJ1-2	.	TRBV6-5	.	TGTGCCAGCAGTTACGGCAAACAGGGAGGGCGAGGGAATGGCTACACCTTC	CASSYGKQGGRGNGYTF
TRBJ1-1	few	TRBV4-1	.	TGCGCCAGCAGCCAAGAGCCCGGGAAAGCTTTCTTT	CASSQEPGKAFF
TRBJ1-2	few	TRBV12-3/TRBV12-4	.	TGTGCCAGCAGTATGGTACAGGGTCCCTATGGCTACACCTTC	CASSMVQGPYGYTF
TRBJ1-5	.	TRBV21-1	.	TGTGCCAGCTCCACCAGGACAAGAAATCAGCCCCAGCATTTT	CASSTRTRNQPQHF
TRBJ2-1	.	TRBV6-6	.	TGTGCCAGCAGTTACTCCGGAGGGCGGCAGGAAGAGACCCAGTTCTTC	CASSYSGGRQEETQFF
TRBJ2-3	few	TRBV3-1	.	TGTGCCAGCAGCCCTCTCGGGGAAACCTTCACAGATACGCAGTATTTT	CASSPLGETFTDTQYF
TRBJ2-4	.	TRBV12-3/TRBV12-4	.	TGTGCCAGCACGAGATGGGACGGCACGAACATTCAGTACTTC	CASTRWDGTNIQYF
TRBJ2-2	.	TRBV6-5	TRBD2	TGTGCCAGCAGTTACTTAGCGGGGCGGAACACCGGGGAGCTGTTTTTT	CASSYLAGRNTGELFF
TRBJ2-7	.	TRBV19	.	TGTGCCAGTACCGGGACGTACTCCTACGAGCAGTACTTC	CASTGTYSYEQYF
TRBJ1-5	.	TRBV12-3/TRBV12-4	TRBD1	TGTGCCAGCAGTAGGGGGCAGGGGAGCAATCAGCCCCAGCATTTT	CASSRGQGSNQPQHF
TRBJ1-2	once	TRBV12-3/TRBV12-4	TRBD1	TGTGCCAGCAGCGGCGGACAGGACATATATGGCTACACCTTC	CASSGGQDIYGYTF
TRBJ1-5	.	TRBV30	.	TGTGCCTGGACAGGGGATAGCAATCAGCCCCAGCATTTT	CAWTGDSNQPQHF
TRBJ2-2	.	TRBV14	.	TGTGCCAGCAGCATCTTAGGGCGTCCCGGGGAGCTGTTTTTT	CASSILGRPGELFF
TRBJ1-3	.	TRBV2	.	TGTGCCAGCAGTTCCGGGATACCCTCTGGAAACACCATATATTTT	CASSSGIPSGNTIYF
TRBJ2-7	.	TRBV6-5	TRBD2	TGTGCCAGCAGTGTTAGCGGGGCCACCTCCTACGAGCAGTACTTC	CASSVSGATSYEQYF